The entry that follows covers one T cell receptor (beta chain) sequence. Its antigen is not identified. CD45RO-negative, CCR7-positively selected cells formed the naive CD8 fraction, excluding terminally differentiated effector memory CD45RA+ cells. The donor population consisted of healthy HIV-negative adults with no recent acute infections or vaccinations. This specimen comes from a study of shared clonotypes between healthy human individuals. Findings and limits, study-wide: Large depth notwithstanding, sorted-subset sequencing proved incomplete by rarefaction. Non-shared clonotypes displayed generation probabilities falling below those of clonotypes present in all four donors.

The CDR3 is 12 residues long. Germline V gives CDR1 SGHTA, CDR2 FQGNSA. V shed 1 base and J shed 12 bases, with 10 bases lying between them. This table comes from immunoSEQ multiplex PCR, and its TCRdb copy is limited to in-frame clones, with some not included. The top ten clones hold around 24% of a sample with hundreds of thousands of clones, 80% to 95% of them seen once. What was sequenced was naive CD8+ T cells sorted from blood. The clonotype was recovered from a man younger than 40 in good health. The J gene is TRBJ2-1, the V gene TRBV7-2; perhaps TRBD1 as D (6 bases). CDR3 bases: TGTGCCAGCAGCTTAGGAGGGGGATGGCAGTTCTTC. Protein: CASSLGGGWQFF.